The rows below give T cell receptor beta chains drawn from one sample of a study of T cell responses to AZD1222 COVID-19 vaccine. Profiling relied on immunoSEQ multiplex PCR, and the TCRdb table lists in-frame clones only, not all of them. The sample includes 100,000 to 150,000 clones, 80% to 90% of them seen just once. The sequenced sample was peripheral blood, obtained on day 0 of MenACWY control vaccination. Receptors originate from an adult in good health. The CDR3 runs from the conserved cysteine through the conserved F or W. A D gene is named only where the DNA matches it firmly. Some rows have no size entry. The others give once, few or many, or a class for an expanded clone.

clone_size,d_call,v_call,j_call,cdr3_aa,cdr3_nt
.,TRBD2,TRBV11-2,TRBJ2-5,CASSLVGREFRETQYF,TGTGCCAGCAGCTTAGTCGGGCGGGAGTTTAGGGAGACCCAGTACTTC
.,TRBD2,TRBV2,TRBJ2-2,CGTSWSGGNTGELFF,TGTGGTACCTCCTGGAGCGGGGGGAACACCGGGGAGCTGTTTTTT
.,.,TRBV30,TRBJ1-5,CAWSQDSDQPQHF,TGTGCCTGGAGTCAGGACAGCGACCAGCCCCAGCATTTT
.,.,TRBV5-4,TRBJ1-3,CASSLEPGGKSGNTIYF,TGTGCCAGCAGCTTGGAGCCGGGGGGCAAGTCTGGAAACACCATATATTTT
.,.,TRBV7-9,TRBJ2-7,CASSFSAGLYEQYF,TGTGCCAGCAGCTTTTCGGCCGGGCTCTACGAGCAGTACTTC
.,TRBD2,TRBV30,TRBJ2-7,CAWSLAGGYEQYF,TGTGCCTGGAGTCTCGCGGGAGGCTACGAGCAGTACTTC
.,.,TRBV18,TRBJ1-4,CASSPAGSPTNEKLFF,TGTGCCAGCTCACCAGCAGGGTCCCCAACTAATGAAAAACTGTTTTTT
.,.,TRBV11-3,TRBJ2-7,CASSLKAVGHCF,TGTGCCAGCAGCTTGAAAGCGGTCGGGCATTGTTTC
.,TRBD1,TRBV6-5,TRBJ2-7,CASSPTGKHYEQYF,TGTGCCAGCAGCCCGACAGGGAAGCACTACGAGCAGTACTTC
.,.,TRBV6-1,TRBJ2-5,CATGPLQETQYF,TGTGCCACCGGACCGCTACAAGAGACCCAGTACTTC
once,TRBD2,TRBV24-1,TRBJ2-1,CATSDTSGAHNEQFF,TGTGCCACCAGTGACACCAGCGGGGCCCACAATGAGCAGTTCTTC
.,TRBD1,TRBV6-6,TRBJ1-2,CASRTGTGGYGYTF,TGTGCCAGCAGAACCGGGACAGGCGGCTATGGCTACACCTTC
.,.,TRBV28,TRBJ2-2,CASSLFRWGGEYTGELFF,TGTGCCAGCAGTTTATTCAGATGGGGAGGAGAATACACCGGGGAGCTGTTTTTT
.,TRBD2,TRBV20-1,TRBJ2-7,CSASKELAGYEQYF,TGCAGTGCGAGTAAAGAACTAGCGGGATACGAGCAGTACTTC
.,.,TRBV12-3/TRBV12-4,TRBJ1-2,CASSLVVTYGYTF,TGTGCCAGCAGTTTAGTGGTGACCTATGGCTACACCTTC
.,.,TRBV5-1,TRBJ1-1,CASSKDSLGTEAFF,TGCGCCAGCAGCAAAGACAGCCTTGGGACTGAAGCTTTCTTT
.,.,TRBV11-3,TRBJ2-1,CASSPGGYRGDEQFF,TGTGCCAGCAGCCCAGGGGGGTACCGAGGGGATGAGCAGTTCTTC
.,TRBD1,TRBV7-9,TRBJ1-1,CASSLRGGDPEAFF,TGTGCCAGCAGCTTAAGAGGGGGCGACCCTGAAGCTTTCTTT
medium-sized,TRBD2,TRBV7-3,TRBJ2-7,CASSLTGSGLAGTYEQYF,TGTGCCAGCAGCTTAACCGGATCGGGACTAGCGGGAACGTACGAGCAGTACTTC
.,TRBD1,TRBV2,TRBJ1-5,CASSVQDRVTAAQHF,TGTGCCAGCAGTGTCCAGGACAGGGTAACAGCGGCCCAGCATTTT
.,.,TRBV29-1,TRBJ2-7,CSVEVGRAGEQYF,TGCAGCGTTGAAGTCGGCAGGGCGGGCGAGCAGTACTTC
.,.,TRBV15,TRBJ1-3,CATSSDIALGNTIYF,TGTGCCACCAGCAGTGACATTGCCTTGGGAAACACCATATATTTT
.,.,TRBV5-6,TRBJ2-7,CASSRAGRNEQYF,TGTGCCAGCAGCCGGGCGGGGCGCAACGAGCAGTACTTC
.,.,TRBV7-3,TRBJ2-3,CASSLLSTDTQYF,TGTGCCAGCAGCTTACTAAGCACAGATACGCAGTATTTT
.,.,TRBV5-6,TRBJ2-1,CASSKYLNYNEQFF,TGTGCCAGCAGTAAGTACTTGAATTACAATGAGCAGTTCTTC
once,.,TRBV10-3,TRBJ2-3,CAISVLPVSGTDTQYF,TGTGCCATCAGTGTGTTGCCCGTGTCTGGCACAGATACGCAGTATTTT
.,.,TRBV9,TRBJ1-6,CASSVTGTGSPLHF,TGTGCCAGCAGCGTCACAGGGACGGGATCACCCCTCCACTTT
.,.,TRBV7-9,TRBJ1-1,CASSLVQADSSVAFF,TGTGCCAGCAGCTTAGTTCAGGCCGACTCATCGGTGGCTTTCTTT
.,TRBD1,TRBV6-2/TRBV6-3,TRBJ1-2,CASSPGQDYGYTF,TGTGCCAGCAGCCCGGGACAGGACTATGGCTACACCTTC
.,TRBD1,TRBV5-6,TRBJ1-1,CASRQGAGTEAFF,TGTGCCAGCAGACAGGGGGCTGGCACTGAAGCTTTCTTT
.,.,TRBV19,TRBJ2-7,CASSIADKSYEQYF,TGTGCCAGTAGTATCGCGGACAAAAGCTACGAGCAGTACTTC
.,.,TRBV6-1,TRBJ1-1,CASSEEGFETEAFF,TGTGCCAGCAGTGAAGAGGGGTTCGAGACTGAAGCTTTCTTT
.,.,TRBV7-9,TRBJ1-1,CASSLGGRTGNTEAFF,TGTGCCAGCAGCTTAGGAGGCCGAACAGGGAACACTGAAGCTTTCTTT
.,.,TRBV11-3,TRBJ2-3,CASSLDGTGGDTQYF,TGTGCCAGCAGCTTAGATGGGACCGGAGGGGATACGCAGTATTTT
.,.,TRBV5-1,TRBJ2-5,CASSASGAQETQYF,TGCGCCAGCAGCGCCTCGGGGGCCCAAGAGACCCAGTACTTC
.,.,TRBV3-1/TRBV3-2,TRBJ2-1,CASRLADGNEQFF,TGTGCCAGCCGCTTGGCAGACGGCAATGAGCAGTTCTTC
.,.,TRBV9,TRBJ1-1,CASSVRSVDTEAFF,TGTGCCAGCAGCGTAAGGTCGGTCGACACTGAAGCTTTCTTT
.,.,TRBV5-1,TRBJ1-2,CASSLVSGTNYGYTF,TGCGCCAGCAGCTTGGTTTCAGGGACTAACTATGGCTACACCTTC
.,TRBD1,TRBV3-1/TRBV3-2,TRBJ1-2,CASSWTGDDGYTF,TGTGCCAGCAGCTGGACAGGGGACGACGGCTACACCTTC
.,.,TRBV6-2/TRBV6-3,TRBJ1-5,CASSYSGHSQPQHF,TGTGCCAGCAGTTACTCGGGACACTCCCAGCCCCAGCATTTT
.,TRBD1,TRBV5-1,TRBJ1-2,CASSLTQGAEYGYTF,TGCGCCAGCAGCCTGACGCAGGGGGCTGAGTATGGCTACACCTTC
.,TRBD2,TRBV2,TRBJ2-3,CASRYGAGADTQYF,TGTGCCAGCAGATATGGGGCGGGGGCAGATACGCAGTATTTT
.,.,TRBV7-2,TRBJ2-7,CASSPRSNIIGGSYEQYF,TGTGCCAGCAGCCCGCGTAGTAATATCATTGGCGGCTCGTACGAGCAGTACTTC
.,TRBD2,TRBV27,TRBJ2-6,CASSSTGTSSSSSSSGANVLTF,TGTGCCAGCAGTTCAACCGGGACTAGCAGCAGCAGCTCCAGCTCTGGGGCCAACGTCCTGACTTTC
.,TRBD1,TRBV10-3,TRBJ1-1,CAISGQGAGNTEAFF,TGTGCCATCAGTGGACAGGGGGCAGGGAACACTGAAGCTTTCTTT
.,.,TRBV7-9,TRBJ2-6,CASSPTAFRGIGANVLTF,TGTGCCAGCAGTCCGACAGCATTCAGGGGAATAGGGGCCAACGTCCTGACTTTC
.,TRBD1,TRBV6-5,TRBJ2-1,CASSKQGGKQFF,TGTGCCAGCAGTAAACAGGGGGGAAAGCAGTTCTTC
once,.,TRBV27,TRBJ1-1,CASSLIAGQKNTEAFF,TGTGCCAGCAGTTTGATCGCTGGGCAGAAGAACACTGAAGCTTTCTTT
.,.,TRBV28,TRBJ2-7,CASSLQDRQYF,TGTGCCAGCAGTTTGCAGGACAGACAGTACTTC
.,.,TRBV5-8,TRBJ2-4,CASSFLRGIQYF,TGTGCCAGCAGCTTTCTTCGGGGCATTCAGTACTTC
few,.,TRBV13,TRBJ1-1,CASSPLGNTEAFF,TGTGCCAGCAGCCCTCTGGGGAACACTGAAGCTTTCTTT
.,.,TRBV3-1/TRBV3-2,TRBJ2-7,CASSLALWGYEQYF,TGTGCCAGCAGCCTCGCGCTTTGGGGCTACGAGCAGTACTTC
.,.,TRBV27,TRBJ2-5,CASSPGTLKTQYF,TGTGCCAGCAGCCCCGGGACACTTAAGACCCAGTACTTC
.,.,TRBV11-3,TRBJ2-5,CASSLGGVGVEVQETQYF,TGTGCCAGCAGCTTAGGAGGGGTCGGGGTTGAGGTCCAAGAGACCCAGTACTTC
.,.,TRBV12-5,TRBJ2-1,CASGLVLSSSVNEQFF,TGTGCTAGTGGTTTGGTACTATCCTCGTCGGTCAATGAGCAGTTCTTC